The 7 T cell receptor beta chains listed next were all sequenced from one sample in a study of vaccination and CD4 T cells after COVID-19. These receptors are not linked to any known antigen. Cultured CD4+ T-cell DNA underwent Oncomine TCR Beta short-read sequencing. TCRdb independently ran MiXCR on the PCR reads; one entry per CDR3 protein. The sample shows about 15,000 distinct CDR3 sequences, 73% of them seen only once. The treatment: roughly 10-day PBMC culture with coronavirus spike peptide pools or control peptides (ViraFEST assay). The sample comprised CD4+ T cells from blood, cultured in vitro. The source of these receptors is a human donor who had recovered from COVID-19.

The chain carries TRBV27 and TRBJ1-3; perhaps TRBD1 as D (5 bases). Germline loops: CDR1 MNHEY, CDR2 SMNVEV (reference sequence). The CDR3 contains 15 residues. V was clipped by 2 bases and J by 8 bases, with 16 bases between them. The CDR3 sequence: CASSLRWGVEYTIYF. Here the CDR3 DNA reads TGTGCCAGCAGTTTAAGGTGGGGGGTGGAGTACACCATATATTTT.

The chain carries TRBV6-5 and TRBJ1-1; unclear D gene. The CDR3 consists of 13 residues. Trimming pared 0 bases from V and 8 bases from J, leaving 10 bases between. Germline V lookup: CDR1 MNHEY, CDR2 SVGAGI. The CDR3 DNA is TGTGCCAGCAGTTACTCGTATACGGCAGAAGCTTTCTTT. Translation: CASSYSYTAEAFF.

V is TRBV15 and J is TRBJ1-1; no firm D call. Germline V CDR1 and CDR2: LNHNV, YYDKDF (reference sequence). V dropped 4 bases and J dropped 0 bases, with 9 bases sitting between them. The CDR3 extends over 14 amino acids. The CDR3 nucleotides are TGTGCCACCAGCAAGAAGGCTATGAACACTGAAGCTTTCTTT. Protein sequence: CATSKKAMNTEAFF.

This clonotype rates as medium-sized (0.01 to 0.1%). The chain has TRBV14 and TRBJ2-5; TRBD2 matches 15 bases. The CDR3 totals 14 residues. V lost 4 bases to trimming and J lost 7 bases; unmatched junction nucleotides: 1. Germline V lookup: CDR1 SGHDN, CDR2 FVKESK. The CDR3 nucleotides are TGTGCCAGCAGCCGGGGACTAGCGGGAGGGACCCAGTACTTC. This encodes CASSRGLAGGTQYF.

The V call is TRBV7-8, the J call TRBJ1-2; maybe TRBD1 (5 bases). V lost 5 bases and J lost 2, with 15 bases in between. Germline CDR1 SGHVS, CDR2 FQNEAQ. The length of the CDR3 is 15 residues. DNA of the CDR3: TGTGCCAGCAGCCCGGGGGGGAGCACCAACTATGGCTACACCTTC. Amino acid sequence: CASSPGGSTNYGYTF. The full variable domain, completed using reference TRBV7-8 and TRBJ1-2, is GAGVSQSPRYKVAKRGQDVALRCDPISGHVSLFWYQQALGQGPEFLTYFQNEAQLDKSGLPSDRFFAERPEGSVSTLKIQRTQQEDSAVYLCASSPGGSTNYGYTFGSGTRLTVV.

The rearrangement links TRBV6-1 to TRBJ1-2, with 7 nucleotides matching TRBD1. V shed 6 bases and J 0 bases; nucleotides not matched to a gene: 10. Germline lookup yields CDR1 MNHNS and CDR2 SASEGT. The CDR3 has 16 amino acids. For the CDR3, the DNA is TGTGCCAGCAGACTACCCGGGACAGCAGCTAACTATGGCTACACCTTC. It translates to CASRLPGTAANYGYTF.

The chain has TRBV19 and TRBJ2-7, with 7 bases matching TRBD1. The CDR3 has 14 residues. The J segment lost 5 bases and the V segment lost 4 bases, leaving 8 bases of the junction unmatched. Germline V gene data show CDR1 as LNHDA and CDR2 as SQIVND (reference sequence). The CDR3 reads CASSKAQGTDEQYF. The CDR3 DNA follows: TGTGCCAGTAGTAAGGCACAGGGGACCGACGAGCAGTACTTC.